This T cell receptor (beta chain) comes out of a study of response to subunit inactivated influenza vaccine. Comment on this clonotype: Its antigen is unidentified.

Study-wide findings and caveats: Each seasonal influenza vaccination recruits few new T cells, the authors suggested.

MiXCR was run by TCRdb on the RT-PCR reads, yielding one entry per CDR3 protein. The sample holds under 800,000 distinct CDR3 sequences, roughly 13% seen once. This TCR came from a man aged 50-60 years who received an inactivated influenza vaccine. This sample comprised PBMCs from blood, obtained 14 to 15 days before vaccination.

In DNA, the CDR3 is TGTGCCAGCAGCCCAGAGTGGGTGGGTCAGCCCCAGCATTTT. This gives the protein CASSPEWVGQPQHF. This chain links TRBV3-1 with TRBJ1-5; the D is unclear. Germline CDR1 is LGHDT and CDR2 is YNNKEL (reference sequence). The CDR3 consists of 14 residues. V was cut by 4 bases and J by 6 bases, with 13 bases left in between.